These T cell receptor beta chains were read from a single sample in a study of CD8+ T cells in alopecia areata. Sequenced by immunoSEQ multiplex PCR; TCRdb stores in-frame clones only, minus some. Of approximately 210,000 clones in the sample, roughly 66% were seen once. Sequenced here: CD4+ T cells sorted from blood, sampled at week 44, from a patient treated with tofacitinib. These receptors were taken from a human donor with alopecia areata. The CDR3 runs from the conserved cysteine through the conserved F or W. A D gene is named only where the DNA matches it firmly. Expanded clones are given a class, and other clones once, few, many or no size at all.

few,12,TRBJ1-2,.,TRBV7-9,CASSLDLPAYTF,TGTGCCAGCAGCTTAGACCTTCCTGCCTACACCTTC
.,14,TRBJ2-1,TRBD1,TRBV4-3,CASPQGANFDEQFF,TGCGCCAGTCCACAGGGGGCCAACTTCGATGAGCAGTTCTTC
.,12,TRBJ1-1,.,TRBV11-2,CASSLDRQSAFF,TGTGCCAGCAGCTTAGATCGACAGAGTGCTTTCTTT
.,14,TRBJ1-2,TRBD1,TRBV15,CATSRDLQGDGYTF,TGTGCCACCAGCAGAGACCTACAGGGGGACGGCTACACCTTC
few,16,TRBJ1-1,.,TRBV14,CASSQEGRIGNTEAFF,TGTGCCAGCAGCCAAGAAGGGAGGATAGGGAACACTGAAGCTTTCTTT
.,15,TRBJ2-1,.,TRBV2,CASSPAGVSYNEQFF,TGTGCCAGCAGCCCAGCAGGAGTTTCCTACAATGAGCAGTTCTTC
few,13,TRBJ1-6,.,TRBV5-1,CASSSVGISPLHF,TGCGCCAGCAGCTCGGTAGGGATTTCACCCCTCCACTTT
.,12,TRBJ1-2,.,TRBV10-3,CAISDRDYGYTF,TGTGCCATCAGTGATAGGGACTATGGCTACACCTTC
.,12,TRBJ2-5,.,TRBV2,CASSGQQETQYF,TGTGCCAGCAGTGGACAGCAAGAGACCCAGTACTTC
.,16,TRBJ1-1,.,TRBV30,CAWSDRDRHMNTEAFF,TGTGCCTGGAGTGACCGCGACAGACACATGAACACTGAAGCTTTCTTT
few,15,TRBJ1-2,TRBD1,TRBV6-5,CASSDRDPRRDGYTF,TGTGCCAGCAGCGACAGGGACCCTCGTAGGGATGGCTACACCTTC
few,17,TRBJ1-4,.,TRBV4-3,CASSQGPTEAINEKLFF,TGCGCCAGCAGCCAAGGTCCCACAGAGGCCATTAATGAAAAACTGTTTTTT
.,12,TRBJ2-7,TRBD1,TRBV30,CASRTGNYEQYF,TGTGCCTCCCGGACAGGGAATTACGAGCAGTACTTC
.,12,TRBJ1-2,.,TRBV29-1,CSVVGRGSGYTF,TGCAGCGTTGTAGGCAGGGGAAGTGGCTACACCTTC
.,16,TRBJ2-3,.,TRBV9,CASSLRSVGNTDTQYF,TGTGCCAGCAGCCTGAGATCAGTGGGCAACACAGATACGCAGTATTTT
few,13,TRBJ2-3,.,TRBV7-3,CASSFRGADTQYF,TGTGCCAGCAGCTTTAGGGGAGCAGATACGCAGTATTTT
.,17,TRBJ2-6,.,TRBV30,CAWSSRAVSSGANVLTF,TGTGCCTGGAGCAGCCGGGCGGTTAGCTCTGGGGCCAACGTCCTGACTTTC
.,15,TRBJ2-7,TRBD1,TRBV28,CASTPTGTGLYEQYF,TGTGCCAGCACTCCTACAGGGACAGGACTCTACGAGCAGTACTTC
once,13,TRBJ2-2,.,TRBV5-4,CASSLDSGGELFF,TGTGCCAGCAGTTTGGACTCGGGCGGGGAGCTGTTTTTT
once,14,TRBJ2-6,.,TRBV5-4,CASSAESGANVLTF,TGTGCCAGCAGCGCAGAGTCTGGGGCCAACGTCCTGACTTTC
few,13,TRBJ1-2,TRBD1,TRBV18,CASSPPDRVGYTF,TGTGCCAGCTCACCACCTGACAGGGTTGGCTACACCTTC
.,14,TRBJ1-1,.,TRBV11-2,CASSSLGGSTEAFF,TGTGCCAGCAGCTCTTTGGGGGGTAGCACTGAAGCTTTCTTT
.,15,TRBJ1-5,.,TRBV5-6,CASSLGLVGNQPQHF,TGTGCCAGCAGCTTGGGCCTGGTGGGCAATCAGCCCCAGCATTTT
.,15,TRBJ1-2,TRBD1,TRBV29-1,CSVTHSRGSPYGYTF,TGCAGCGTCACGCACTCCAGGGGGTCCCCCTATGGCTACACCTTC
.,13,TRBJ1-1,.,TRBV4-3,CASSLTPGTEAFF,TGCGCCAGCAGCCTGACACCGGGCACTGAAGCTTTCTTT
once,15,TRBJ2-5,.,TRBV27,CASSLRPAGQETQYF,TGTGCCAGCAGCCTCCGTCCAGCGGGCCAAGAGACCCAGTACTTC
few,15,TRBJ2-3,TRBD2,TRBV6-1,CASSEHAGGADTQYF,TGTGCCAGCAGTGAACATGCGGGGGGCGCAGATACGCAGTATTTT
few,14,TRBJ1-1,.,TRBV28,CASALGALNTEAFF,TGTGCCAGCGCTCTAGGGGCTTTGAACACTGAAGCTTTCTTT
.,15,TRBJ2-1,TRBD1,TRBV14,CASSEGQGFRNEQFF,TGTGCCAGCAGCGAGGGACAGGGGTTCAGGAATGAGCAGTTCTTC
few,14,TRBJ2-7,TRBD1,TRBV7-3,CASREGQGRAEQYF,TGTGCCAGCAGGGAAGGACAGGGGCGGGCCGAGCAGTACTTC
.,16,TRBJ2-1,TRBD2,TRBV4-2,CASSPAHRGGLNEQFF,TGTGCCAGCAGCCCCGCCCACCGGGGGGGGCTGAATGAGCAGTTCTTC
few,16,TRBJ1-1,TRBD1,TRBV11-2,CASSSNRGAANTEAFF,TGTGCCAGCAGCTCCAACAGGGGGGCTGCGAACACTGAAGCTTTCTTT
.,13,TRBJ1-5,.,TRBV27,CASSRQHNQPQHF,TGTGCCAGTAGTAGACAGCACAATCAGCCCCAGCATTTT
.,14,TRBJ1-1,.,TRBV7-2,CASRGHSANTEAFF,TGTGCCAGCAGAGGACATTCAGCCAACACTGAAGCTTTCTTT
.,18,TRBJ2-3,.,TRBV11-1,CASSFSLIRGMGTDTQYF,TGTGCCAGCAGCTTTTCTCTCATTCGTGGTATGGGCACAGATACGCAGTATTTT
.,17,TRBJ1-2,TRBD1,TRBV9,CASSVEGRLNRGYGYTF,TGTGCCAGCAGCGTAGAAGGACGCCTTAACAGGGGCTATGGCTACACCTTC